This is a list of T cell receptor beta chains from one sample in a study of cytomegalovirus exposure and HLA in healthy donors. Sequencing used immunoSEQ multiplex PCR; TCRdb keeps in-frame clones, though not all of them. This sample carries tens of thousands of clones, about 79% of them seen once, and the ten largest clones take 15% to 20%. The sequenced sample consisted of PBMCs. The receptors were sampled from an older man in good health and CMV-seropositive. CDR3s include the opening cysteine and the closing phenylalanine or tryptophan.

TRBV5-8,CASSTGQGVRQPQHF
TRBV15,CATSGRDRGLAGANVLTF
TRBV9,CASSLGRSYADTQYF
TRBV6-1,CASRPARGTGELFF
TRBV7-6,CASSLRRDQETQYF
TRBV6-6,CASSYFGPLSYEQYF
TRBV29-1,CSVQSQGNEQFF
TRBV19,CASSFPGDQPQHF
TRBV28,CASSVKGLSSRANVLTF
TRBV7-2,CASSLWLAGGNTQYF
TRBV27,CASPLHEQYF
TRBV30,CAWSVEGPYEQYF
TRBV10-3,CAISLDSSYEQYF
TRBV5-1,CASSPQVGGSEKLFF
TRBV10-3,CAISRTGSETQYF
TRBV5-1,CASSLGVGPQETQYF
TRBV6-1,CASSDTGTLPDEQYF
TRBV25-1,CASSDPGQNTGELFF
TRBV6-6,CASSYDSDEQFF
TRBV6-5,CASRPTGNSYEQYF
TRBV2,CASSEAGVGSQPQHF
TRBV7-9,CASSLATSLYNEQFF
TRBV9,CASSVVYRGLITSGRGKETQYF
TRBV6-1,CASRPRAGNEQFF
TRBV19,CASSGLYEQYF
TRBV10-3,CAISPQDRTDTQYF
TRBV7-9,CSSSLQESEAFF
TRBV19,CASSIGGGEQFF
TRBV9,CASSGGLARSGELFF
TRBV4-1,CASSQGHLNTEAFF
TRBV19,CASSIQTGTAYGYTF
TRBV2,CASRRDRVPNQPQHF
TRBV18,CASSRGVGTYNEQFF
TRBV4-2,CASSHTAGENYGYTF
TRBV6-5,CASSYEASNTGELFF
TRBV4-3,CASSQDLTGSTEAFF
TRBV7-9,CASSSERKWTQYF
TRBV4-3,CASSKTFTRGPAGEAFF
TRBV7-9,CASSMISGPPYTQFF
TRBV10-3,CAISDPSQGVSRSNNEQFF
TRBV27,CASSWDSFGDSPLHF
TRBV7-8,CASSPFGGQGDQPQHF
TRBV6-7,CASSTPDRETYEQYF
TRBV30,CAWSKGVLEETQYF
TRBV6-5,CASSYSAQGWYEQYF
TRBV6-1,CASSTDRLGAFF
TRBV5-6,CASSNYYEQYF
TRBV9,CASSPRTSGGRTQYF
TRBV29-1,CSVRLAGSEQYF
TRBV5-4,CASSPSPSAGEPQETQYF
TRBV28,CASGGTGILNTEAFF
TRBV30,CAWRRRGLAGIHNEQFF